This TCR beta chain emerged from a study of blood T cell repertoires in COVID-19. About the study: Samples came from the United States, Italy and Spain, spanning acute and convalescent COVID-19.

Clones were read by immunoSEQ multiplex PCR, and TCRdb kept only the in-frame ones, dropping some. The sample yields over 85,000 clones, 85% seen once. Trimming cost V 2 bases and J 6 bases, with 20 bases left between them. Per germline, CDR1 SGHNT and CDR2 YYREEE (reference sequence). This CDR3 region has 16 residues. Sequenced sample: peripheral blood. The receptor was derived from a man of 80 years or more with acute or convalescent COVID-19. The chain joins TRBV5-4 to TRBJ2-5; the D gene is possibly TRBD2 (6 bases). The CDR3 region is CASSFVGDSRQQTQYF. CDR3 DNA: TGTGCCAGCAGCTTCGTAGGGGACTCACGACAACAGACCCAGTACTTC.